A single sample is the source of the 10 T cell receptor beta chains below, sequenced in a study of immune heterogeneity within non-small cell lung tumors. Amplification of the TCR beta CDR3 was achieved through multiplex PCR with 32 V and 13 J primers. TCRdb re-derived calls from the multiplex PCR reads in MiXCR, one entry per CDR3 protein. Of some 1,900 distinct CDR3 sequences in the sample, around 42% are singletons; the top ten hold 12%. The starting template was genomic DNA from bulk tumor, about 600 ng per sample. The authors collected several far-apart biopsies from each primary tumor during surgery. Enrolled individuals presented with untreated, newly diagnosed non-small cell lung cancer and received curative surgery. The sample consisted of lung tumor tissue. The receptors derive from a man aged 65-85 years with non-small cell lung cancer.

This clonotype was counted a few times. The chain links TRBV4-1 to TRBJ2-1; a weak D match, TRBD2 (5 bases). This CDR3 has 16 amino acids. The germline V gene has CDR1 MGHRA and CDR2 YSYEKL. V was pared by 5 bases and J by 0 bases, with 14 bases between. In DNA, the CDR3 is TGCGCCAGCAGCGCCCATGCGAGCGGCTCCTACAATGAGCAGTTCTTC. Its protein is CASSAHASGSYNEQFF.

In this sample, this clonotype turned up a few times. The V and J genes are TRBV11-2 and TRBJ2-3; TRBD2 matches at 9 bases. The V gene's germline CDR1 is SGHAT and CDR2 FQNNGV. V lost 0 bases, J lost 4 bases, and 8 bases stayed unmatched. This CDR3 is built from 17 residues. CDR3: CASSLEGLATLPDTQYF. CDR3 nucleotide sequence: TGTGCCAGCAGCTTAGAGGGACTAGCAACACTCCCAGATACGCAGTATTTT. The full variable domain, in which reference TRBV11-2 and TRBJ2-3 provide the parts outside the CDR3, is EAGVAQSPRYKIIEKRQSVAFWCNPISGHATLYWYQQILGQGPKLLIQFQNNGVVDDSQLPKDRFSAERLKGVDSTLKIQPAKLEDSAVYLCASSLEGLATLPDTQYFGPGTRLTVL.

This clonotype occurred a few times. The V gene is TRBV2, the J gene TRBJ2-7; 7 nucleotides agree with TRBD1. This CDR3 region has 14 residues. V lost 7 bases, J lost 2 bases, and 8 bases stayed unmatched. The germline V gene encodes CDR1 SNHLY and CDR2 FYNNEI. CDR3 DNA: TGTGCCAGCAATCCTGGGACAGCTACCTACGAGCAGTACTTC. Protein product: CASNPGTATYEQYF.

This clonotype has more than one count but fewer than ten. V usage is TRBV28 and J usage is TRBJ2-7, with TRBD2 matching over 8 bases. V trimming: 3 bases; J trimming: 1 base; junction bases outside the gene matches: 5. This CDR3 comprises 15 residues. The V gene's germline CDR1 is MDHEN and CDR2 SYDVKM. CDR3 sequence: CASSFSASGSYEQYF. In nucleotides, the CDR3 is TGTGCCAGCAGTTTTTCCGCTAGCGGGTCCTACGAGCAGTACTTC.

The V gene is TRBV6-1, the J gene TRBJ2-7, with TRBD2 as a possible D gene (5 bases). V was clipped by 3 bases and J by 4 bases, with 13 bases between them. Per the germline V gene, CDR1 is MNHNS and CDR2 is SASEGT. The CDR3 covers 14 residues. CDR3 in amino acids: CASSDDNRGYEQYF. The CDR3 DNA reads TGTGCCAGCAGTGACGACAACCGCGGGTACGAGCAGTACTTC.

The chain uses TRBV20-1 and TRBJ2-7; D not certain. Trimming took off 3 bases at V and 3 bases at J, with 12 bases between the two ends. The germline CDR1 and CDR2 sequences are DFQATT and SNEGSKA (reference sequence). There are 13 residues in the CDR3. The CDR3 reads CSASWRLSYEQYF. The CDR3 bases are TGCAGTGCTAGCTGGCGTTTAAGCTACGAGCAGTACTTC.

With regard to this clonotype: A read error may account for a junction end that differs from germline. The V gene is TRBV6-2 or TRBV6-3, the J gene TRBJ1-1, with TRBD1 matching over 7 bases. Germline loops: CDR1 MNHEY, CDR2 SVGEGT. This CDR3 has 14 residues. The CDR3, as DNA: TGTGCCAGCAGTCGGACAGGAGAGAACGCTGAAGCTTTCTTT. This encodes CASSRTGENAEAFF.

V usage is TRBV2 and J usage is TRBJ1-3; perhaps TRBD1 as D (5 bases). V dropped 0 bases and J dropped 1 base, with 16 bases sitting between them. Germline CDR1 is SNHLY and CDR2 is FYNNEI. The CDR3 spans 18 residues. The CDR3 nucleotides are TGTGCCAGCAGTGAAGCGCTTCCGACAGCCGCTTCTGGAAACACCATATATTTT. As protein: CASSEALPTAASGNTIYF.

This clonotype was counted only a few times. V gene TRBV2 combines with J gene TRBJ1-5, with TRBD1 matching 7 bases. The CDR3 is 15 residues long. The V segment lost 8 bases and the J segment 6 bases; nucleotides outside the gene matches: 13. Germline CDR1 and CDR2: SNHLY and FYNNEI. The CDR3 protein is CASLERQGWSQPQHF. The DNA for the CDR3 is TGTGCCAGCCTAGAGCGACAGGGTTGGTCTCAGCCCCAGCATTTT.

The chain combines TRBV11-3 with TRBJ1-4; no firm D call. CDR1 and CDR2 (germline): SGHNT, YENEEA. Trimming shortened V by 3 bases and J by 10 bases, and 12 bases separated the two germline ends. The CDR3 has 13 residues. CDR3 region: CASSFRGAGKLFF. Here the CDR3 DNA reads TGTGCCAGCAGCTTTAGAGGAGCCGGAAAACTGTTTTTT.